These 4 T cell receptor beta chains were sequenced from one sample in a study of breast tumors, draining lymph nodes, adjacent tissues. The lymph nodes were axillary draining lymph nodes from breast cancer patients. TCRdb redid the calling of the multiplex PCR reads with MiXCR, one entry per CDR3 protein. Of roughly 80,000 distinct CDR3 sequences detected, roughly 19% appear once; the ten largest clones hold around 2.5%. The sequenced sample consisted of axillary lymph node tissue. The receptors stem from a female donor with breast cancer. Some clones in this sample may be carry-over from other donors' samples.

This clonotype was seen at least ten times. The chain has TRBV20-1 and TRBJ2-1; D gene ambiguous. Trimming shortened V by 2 bases and J by 0 bases, and 14 bases separated the two germline ends. Germline CDR1 reads DFQATT; CDR2 reads SNEGSKA (reference sequence). The CDR3 is 16 residues long. The CDR3 coding sequence is TGCAGTGCTAGACGAATGGACGGTAGCTCCTACAATGAGCAGTTCTTC. Encoded protein: CSARRMDGSSYNEQFF.

Notes on this clonotype: This may come from a read error, since a much larger clone is one base off. The chain has TRBV4-1 and TRBJ2-3, with D perhaps matching TRBD2 (6 bases). The V end lost 3 bases, the J end lost 0 bases, and 19 bases lay between the germline ends. Germline CDR1 MGHRA, CDR2 YSYEKL. The CDR3 is made up of 18 amino acids. CDR3 sequence reads: CASSHGAVGGTSTDTQYF. The CDR3 coding sequence is TGCGCCAGCAGCCATGGCGCCGTCGGCGGGACTAGCACAGATACGCAGTATTTT.

This clonotype occurred once. The chain couples TRBV28 to TRBJ2-5; TRBD2 matches at 12 bases. Germline CDR1 reads MDHEN; CDR2 reads SYDVKM. The CDR3 length is 18 residues. Unmatched junction bases numbered 10, after V lost 3 bases and J lost 2 bases. The DNA for the CDR3 is TGTGCCAGCAGTTTTGGGCCCCGTACTAGCGGGAGGCAAGAGACCCAGTACTTC. Translating it yields CASSFGPRTSGRQETQYF.

The rearrangement joins TRBV20-1 to TRBJ2-1; the match to TRBD2 covers 12 bases. There are 14 residues in the CDR3. J gave up 6 bases and V 5 bases, and 5 bases lay outside the gene matches. Germline V gives CDR1 DFQATT, CDR2 SNEGSKA (reference sequence). The CDR3 loop is CSAPTSGRINEQFF. CDR3 in DNA: TGCAGTGCTCCCACTAGCGGGAGGATCAATGAGCAGTTCTTC.